This is a list of T cell receptor beta chains from one sample in a study of CD4 T cells in relation to SARS-CoV-2 and coronaviruses. These TCRs' antigens remain unknown. The table came from immunoSEQ multiplex PCR; TCRdb's copy has only in-frame clones and leaves some out. This table holds about 26,000 clones, roughly four fifths found once. The source material was CD4+ T cells from PBMCs, cultured in vitro. The receptor set was obtained from a human donor in good health. Both conserved end residues are part of each CDR3. Fields, in order: D gene, J gene, V gene, clone size, CDR3 protein, CDR3 DNA. A D gene is named only where the DNA matches it firmly. The size field is filled for only some rows; it gives once, few, many or a size class.

d_gene: .
j_gene: TRBJ1-1
v_gene: TRBV7-2
abundance: .
CDR3aa: CASSLGGIMNTEAFF
CDR3nt: TGTGCCAGCAGCTTAGGGGGTATCATGAACACTGAAGCTTTCTTT

d_gene: .
j_gene: TRBJ2-2
v_gene: TRBV5-4
abundance: .
CDR3aa: CASSPPSGNTGELFF
CDR3nt: TGTGCCAGCAGCCCTCCATCAGGAAACACCGGGGAGCTGTTTTTT

d_gene: .
j_gene: TRBJ1-2
v_gene: TRBV7-8
abundance: .
CDR3aa: CASSFGIYGYTF
CDR3nt: TGTGCCAGCAGCTTCGGAATCTATGGCTACACCTTC

d_gene: .
j_gene: TRBJ1-1
v_gene: TRBV6-4
abundance: .
CDR3aa: CASSESYGRTEAFF
CDR3nt: TGTGCCAGCAGTGAATCCTATGGAAGGACTGAAGCTTTCTTT

d_gene: .
j_gene: TRBJ1-2
v_gene: TRBV7-2
abundance: .
CDR3aa: CAAGQNYGYTF
CDR3nt: TGTGCCGCCGGACAGAACTATGGCTACACCTTC

d_gene: TRBD1
j_gene: TRBJ1-4
v_gene: TRBV4-1
abundance: few
CDR3aa: CASSQDGTGAEKLFF
CDR3nt: TGCGCCAGCAGCCAAGATGGGACAGGGGCTGAAAAACTGTTTTTT

d_gene: .
j_gene: TRBJ1-2
v_gene: TRBV6-6
abundance: few
CDR3aa: CASRETVGYGYTF
CDR3nt: TGTGCCAGCAGGGAGACAGTAGGCTATGGCTACACCTTC

d_gene: TRBD1
j_gene: TRBJ2-2
v_gene: TRBV7-3
abundance: .
CDR3aa: CASGTGTGELFF
CDR3nt: TGTGCCAGCGGGACAGGGACCGGGGAGCTGTTTTTT

d_gene: .
j_gene: TRBJ2-3
v_gene: TRBV2
abundance: medium-sized
CDR3aa: CASSVATDTQYF
CDR3nt: TGTGCCAGCAGTGTGGCGACAGATACGCAGTATTTT

d_gene: TRBD1
j_gene: TRBJ1-1
v_gene: TRBV6-5
abundance: .
CDR3aa: CATYRGQRDTEAFF
CDR3nt: TGTGCCACCTACAGGGGGCAGAGGGACACTGAAGCTTTCTTT

d_gene: TRBD1
j_gene: TRBJ2-5
v_gene: TRBV6-5
abundance: .
CDR3aa: CASSYGTARETQYF
CDR3nt: TGTGCCAGCAGTTACGGGACAGCCCGGGAGACCCAGTACTTC

d_gene: TRBD1
j_gene: TRBJ1-1
v_gene: TRBV7-9
abundance: .
CDR3aa: CASSFQGDTEAFF
CDR3nt: TGTGCCAGCAGCTTTCAGGGGGACACTGAAGCTTTCTTT

d_gene: .
j_gene: TRBJ2-3
v_gene: TRBV6-2/TRBV6-3
abundance: .
CDR3aa: CASSTDPGGDTQYF
CDR3nt: TGTGCCAGCAGTACCGACCCCGGGGGAGATACGCAGTATTTT

d_gene: .
j_gene: TRBJ1-3
v_gene: TRBV4-3
abundance: .
CDR3aa: CASSQQSSGNTIYF
CDR3nt: TGCGCCAGCAGCCAGCAGAGCTCTGGAAACACCATATATTTT

d_gene: .
j_gene: TRBJ2-1
v_gene: TRBV25-1
abundance: few
CDR3aa: CASSGFGGVGSYNEQFF
CDR3nt: TGTGCCAGCAGTGGTTTCGGCGGGGTAGGCTCCTACAATGAGCAGTTCTTC

d_gene: .
j_gene: TRBJ1-1
v_gene: TRBV2
abundance: .
CDR3aa: CATCPQGQNTEAFF
CDR3nt: TGTGCCACCTGTCCCCAGGGACAGAACACTGAAGCTTTCTTT

d_gene: .
j_gene: TRBJ2-5
v_gene: TRBV3-1/TRBV3-2
abundance: few
CDR3aa: CASSPQFEETQYF
CDR3nt: TGTGCCAGCAGCCCACAGTTTGAAGAGACCCAGTACTTC

d_gene: .
j_gene: TRBJ2-7
v_gene: TRBV6-2/TRBV6-3
abundance: once
CDR3aa: CASSYLRSSYEQYF
CDR3nt: TGTGCCAGCAGTTACTTGCGGTCCTCCTACGAGCAGTACTTC

d_gene: .
j_gene: TRBJ1-1
v_gene: TRBV18
abundance: .
CDR3aa: CASSPGAEGTEAFF
CDR3nt: TGTGCCAGCTCACCAGGGGCTGAGGGGACTGAAGCTTTCTTT

d_gene: .
j_gene: TRBJ2-5
v_gene: TRBV6-5
abundance: .
CDR3aa: CASSYGVAQETQYF
CDR3nt: TGTGCCAGCAGTTACGGGGTAGCGCAAGAGACCCAGTACTTC

d_gene: TRBD2
j_gene: TRBJ2-5
v_gene: TRBV2
abundance: .
CDR3aa: CASSDRGLAGHPVVETQYF
CDR3nt: TGTGCCAGCAGTGATCGTGGGTTAGCGGGGCACCCGGTTGTGGAGACCCAGTACTTC

d_gene: .
j_gene: TRBJ1-3
v_gene: TRBV7-6
abundance: .
CDR3aa: CASSLGGEGNTIYF
CDR3nt: TGTGCCAGCAGCTTAGGCGGGGAAGGAAACACCATATATTTT

d_gene: .
j_gene: TRBJ1-4
v_gene: TRBV9
abundance: .
CDR3aa: CASSVGAHTTNEKLFF
CDR3nt: TGTGCCAGCAGCGTAGGGGCCCACACAACTAATGAAAAACTGTTTTTT

d_gene: .
j_gene: TRBJ2-1
v_gene: TRBV20-1
abundance: few
CDR3aa: CSARGLGAQFF
CDR3nt: TGCAGTGCTAGAGGTCTCGGAGCGCAGTTCTTC

d_gene: .
j_gene: TRBJ1-4
v_gene: TRBV5-5
abundance: once
CDR3aa: CASSLDLPPQEKLFF
CDR3nt: TGTGCCAGCAGCTTGGACCTCCCCCCGCAGGAAAAACTGTTTTTT

d_gene: TRBD1
j_gene: TRBJ2-4
v_gene: TRBV2
abundance: .
CDR3aa: CASSTQGGAKNIQYF
CDR3nt: TGTGCCAGCAGTACACAGGGGGGAGCCAAAAACATTCAGTACTTC

d_gene: .
j_gene: TRBJ1-5
v_gene: TRBV2
abundance: .
CDR3aa: CASSFSPEGDQPQHF
CDR3nt: TGTGCCAGCAGTTTCTCACCGGAGGGCGATCAGCCCCAGCATTTT

d_gene: .
j_gene: TRBJ2-7
v_gene: TRBV4-1
abundance: .
CDR3aa: CASSQGGSYLQYF
CDR3nt: TGCGCCAGCAGCCAAGGCGGGTCCTACCTGCAGTACTTC

d_gene: .
j_gene: TRBJ1-5
v_gene: TRBV18
abundance: few
CDR3aa: CASSPDDSQPQHF
CDR3nt: TGTGCCAGCTCACCCGATGATTCACAGCCCCAGCATTTT

d_gene: TRBD2
j_gene: TRBJ2-1
v_gene: TRBV10-3
abundance: .
CDR3aa: CAISLTSGRRVEQFF
CDR3nt: TGTGCCATCAGCCTGACTAGCGGGAGGAGGGTTGAGCAGTTCTTC

d_gene: .
j_gene: TRBJ1-2
v_gene: TRBV11-2
abundance: .
CDR3aa: CASSLDRLGAGYTF
CDR3nt: TGTGCCAGCAGCTTAGATCGATTAGGGGCTGGCTACACCTTC

d_gene: .
j_gene: TRBJ1-4
v_gene: TRBV29-1
abundance: .
CDR3aa: CSVEGVGEKLFF
CDR3nt: TGCAGCGTGGAGGGGGTCGGTGAAAAACTGTTTTTT

d_gene: .
j_gene: TRBJ1-3
v_gene: TRBV2
abundance: .
CDR3aa: CASSESGISGNTIYF
CDR3nt: TGTGCCAGCAGTGAATCAGGAATCTCTGGAAACACCATATATTTT

d_gene: .
j_gene: TRBJ2-5
v_gene: TRBV7-8
abundance: .
CDR3aa: CASSLERVVNQETQYF
CDR3nt: TGTGCCAGCAGCTTAGAAAGGGTGGTGAACCAAGAGACCCAGTACTTC

d_gene: TRBD1
j_gene: TRBJ2-7
v_gene: TRBV12-3/TRBV12-4
abundance: .
CDR3aa: CASSWDREDEQYF
CDR3nt: TGTGCCAGCAGTTGGGACAGGGAGGACGAGCAGTACTTC

d_gene: TRBD1
j_gene: TRBJ2-7
v_gene: TRBV6-5
abundance: .
CDR3aa: CASQRLQGAGYEQYF
CDR3nt: TGTGCCAGCCAGCGGCTTCAGGGGGCGGGATACGAGCAGTACTTC

d_gene: TRBD1
j_gene: TRBJ2-7
v_gene: TRBV18
abundance: few
CDR3aa: CASSPQDRGLNEQYF
CDR3nt: TGTGCCAGCTCACCACAAGACAGGGGGTTGAACGAGCAGTACTTC

d_gene: .
j_gene: TRBJ1-1
v_gene: TRBV7-2
abundance: .
CDR3aa: CASSLKGEDGAFF
CDR3nt: TGTGCCAGCAGCTTAAAGGGAGAGGACGGAGCTTTCTTT

d_gene: .
j_gene: TRBJ2-3
v_gene: TRBV5-1
abundance: .
CDR3aa: CASSLEGGEDTQYF
CDR3nt: TGCGCCAGCAGCTTGGAAGGAGGGGAAGATACGCAGTATTTT

d_gene: .
j_gene: TRBJ1-2
v_gene: TRBV3-1/TRBV3-2
abundance: .
CDR3aa: CASSQATPGTADGYTF
CDR3nt: TGTGCCAGCAGCCAAGCCACCCCCGGGACGGCGGATGGCTACACCTTC

d_gene: TRBD1
j_gene: TRBJ2-3
v_gene: TRBV11-3
abundance: .
CDR3aa: CASSPRQGHTDTQYF
CDR3nt: TGTGCCAGCAGCCCCAGACAGGGGCATACAGATACGCAGTATTTT

d_gene: .
j_gene: TRBJ2-1
v_gene: TRBV5-1
abundance: .
CDR3aa: CASSSSPTTIDEQFF
CDR3nt: TGCGCCAGCAGTTCTTCCCCGACGACCATTGATGAGCAGTTCTTC

d_gene: .
j_gene: TRBJ2-5
v_gene: TRBV18
abundance: .
CDR3aa: CASSPRGALGETQYF
CDR3nt: TGTGCCAGCTCACCAAGGGGGGCCTTAGGTGAGACCCAGTACTTC

d_gene: TRBD1
j_gene: TRBJ2-7
v_gene: TRBV2
abundance: few
CDR3aa: CASSEGAGGVAYEQYF
CDR3nt: TGTGCCAGCAGTGAAGGGGCAGGGGGCGTGGCGTACGAGCAGTACTTC

d_gene: .
j_gene: TRBJ2-5
v_gene: TRBV10-2
abundance: .
CDR3aa: CASSGRVGETQYF
CDR3nt: TGCGCCAGCTCTGGGCGGGTTGGTGAGACCCAGTACTTC

d_gene: TRBD1
j_gene: TRBJ1-5
v_gene: TRBV6-2/TRBV6-3
abundance: .
CDR3aa: CASSRDRGDYSNQPQHF
CDR3nt: TGTGCCAGCAGCCGGGACAGGGGGGATTATAGCAATCAGCCCCAGCATTTT

d_gene: .
j_gene: TRBJ1-6
v_gene: TRBV30
abundance: .
CDR3aa: CAWTAGWVSPLHF
CDR3nt: TGTGCCTGGACGGCAGGGTGGGTATCACCCCTCCACTTT

d_gene: TRBD2
j_gene: TRBJ2-2
v_gene: TRBV7-2
abundance: .
CDR3aa: CASSFLAGGNTGELFF
CDR3nt: TGTGCCAGCAGCTTCCTAGCGGGAGGGAACACCGGGGAGCTGTTTTTT

d_gene: .
j_gene: TRBJ2-7
v_gene: TRBV10-3
abundance: few
CDR3aa: CAISTGTPSYEQYF
CDR3nt: TGTGCCATCAGTACCGGGACACCTTCCTACGAGCAGTACTTC

d_gene: .
j_gene: TRBJ2-1
v_gene: TRBV9
abundance: .
CDR3aa: CASSLRDSYNEQFF
CDR3nt: TGTGCCAGCAGCCTACGGGACTCCTACAATGAGCAGTTCTTC

d_gene: .
j_gene: TRBJ1-5
v_gene: TRBV5-6
abundance: .
CDR3aa: CASSLERGSSPQHF
CDR3nt: TGTGCCAGCAGCTTGGAAAGGGGCTCCTCACCCCAGCATTTT

d_gene: TRBD1
j_gene: TRBJ1-5
v_gene: TRBV27
abundance: .
CDR3aa: CASRPTGGVTHF
CDR3nt: TGTGCCAGCAGACCGACAGGGGGGGTTACGCATTTT